The T cell receptor (beta chain) under discussion was sequenced for a study of TIL therapy for anti-PD-1-resistant metastatic lung cancer. This CDR3 spans 14 amino acids. V lost 3 bases and J lost 9, with 12 bases in between. CDR1 is MNHNY and CDR2 is SVGAGI in the germline V gene (reference sequence). Regarding time point: pre-treatment sample, taken before nivolumab and TIL therapy. Tumor tissue came from excised metastases, mostly pleural nodules or supraclavicular lymph nodes. Stage 4 NSCLC adults joined between October 2017 and 2020. This was the immunoSEQ v3 assay. TCRdb keeps only in-frame clones here, not all; method: immunoSEQ multiplex PCR. The repertoire holds approximately 92,000 clones, with about three fifths as singletons.

Sequenced here: tumor tissue, sampled at baseline. The source is a person aged 25 to 79 with non-small cell lung cancer. The V gene is TRBV6-6, the J gene TRBJ1-6; D is uncertain. CDR3 in DNA: TGTGCCAGCAGTTATTCGGCCTCGGCTTCACCCCTCCACTTT. Amino acid sequence: CASSYSASASPLHF.